The T cell receptor beta chain under discussion was sequenced for a study of T cell responses to AZD1222 COVID-19 vaccine. Clones were sequenced by immunoSEQ multiplex PCR, and TCRdb holds only the in-frame ones, with some missing. The top ten clones hold 5.2% of a sample with approximately 120,000 clones, around 90% of them seen once. Losses at the gene ends were 8 bases for V and 7 bases for J; bases not matched to a gene: 16. The germline V gene encodes CDR1 MDHEN and CDR2 SYDVKM. CDR3 length equals 15 residues. Broader study findings: Nearly half of unique spike-specific TCRs reportedly avoided B.1.351 and B.1.1.7 mutated regions. Researchers took repertoire samples only after the peak T cell response had come.

About this clone itself: The target antigen is unknown.

The specimen was peripheral blood, collected on day 0 of AZD1222 vaccination. The sequence came from an adult in good health. The rearrangement links TRBV28 to TRBJ2-7, with 8 bases matching TRBD2. Written as DNA, the CDR3 is TGTGCCAGCGCCTTCGCGGCGGGAGGTTGGTGGGAGCAGTACTTC. The encoded protein is CASAFAAGGWWEQYF.